This T cell receptor (beta chain) originates from a study of blood T cell repertoires in COVID-19. Germline CDR1 MNHEY, CDR2 SVGAGI. The CDR3 contains 15 residues. The trim removed 4 bases at V and 2 bases at J, leaving 5 bases unmatched. Sequencing used immunoSEQ multiplex PCR; TCRdb keeps in-frame clones, though not all of them. The data hold over 95,000 clones, with less than 85% observed a single time. The specimen was peripheral blood. J is TRBJ2-7 and V is TRBV6-5; 10 bases fit TRBD1. The source is a human donor in a cohort sampled during active COVID-19. The CDR3 sequence: CASSSPGQGTYEQYF. The CDR3 DNA follows: TGTGCCAGCAGTTCCCCGGGACAGGGGACCTACGAGCAGTACTTC.